The clone carrying this TCR beta chain has at least ten counts. As yet, its antigen is unknown. CDR1 MNHNS and CDR2 SASEGT come from the germline V gene. The CDR3 consists of 13 residues. Trimming removed 6 bases from V and 11 bases from J; junction bases left unmatched: 11. TCR beta CDR3 sequences were amplified from RNA transcripts. TCR CDR3 underwent first-round RT-PCR with the HTBI primer set. TCRdb reprocessed the multiplex PCR reads via MiXCR and lists one record per CDR3 protein. This sample has approximately 500,000 distinct CDR3 sequences, with around 42% found just once. The sample is drawn from a study of T cells in Graves' hyperthyroidism and ophthalmopathy. Findings of the study overall: Most thyroid clonotypes with frequency above 0.001 were detected in blood.

The definition of stable Graves' hyperthyroidism was no ophthalmopathy progression within 18 months. Sequencing was carried out using peripheral blood or thyroid tissue (not recorded which). The receptor's source is a woman between 18 and 29 years old with Graves' hyperthyroidism. The chain has TRBV6-1 and TRBJ1-1, with 8 nucleotides matching TRBD1. CDR3 bases: TGTGCCAGCAGGGTGGGACAGGTGTTATCGGCTTTCTTT. It codes for CASRVGQVLSAFF.